Below are 10 T cell receptor beta chains sequenced from a single sample in a study of early T cells in non-severe SARS-CoV-2 infection. TCRdb processed the 5' RACE reads anew with MiXCR; each CDR3 protein has one entry. Here the sample spans approximately 67,000 distinct CDR3 sequences, roughly 10% being singletons. The sequenced sample consisted of whole blood. These receptors all come from an adult who was a healthcare worker with PCR-confirmed SARS-CoV-2 infection or an uninfected control (not recorded which).

The chain recombines TRBV12-3 or TRBV12-4 with TRBJ1-3; 7 positions match TRBD1. The CDR3 is 13 residues long. Germline trimming cut 5 bases from V and 5 bases from J; bases unmatched to any gene: 3. CDR3 residues: CASSLGQRNTIYF. CDR3 in DNA: TGTGCCAGCAGTCTGGGACAGAGAAACACCATATATTTT.

This clonotype came up many times. J is TRBJ1-1 and V is TRBV10-3; D remains unclear. Germline V gene sequence: CDR1 ENHRY, CDR2 SYGVKD. This CDR3 is 16 amino acids long. V lost 8 bases and J 0 bases, leaving 19 bases between the germline ends. CDR3 sequence (DNA): TGTGCCATCTCCCCGACTGACGTTGGGGTGAACACTGAAGCTTTCTTT. Its protein product is CAISPTDVGVNTEAFF.

This clonotype was observed at least ten times. The chain has TRBV24-1 and TRBJ2-3; tentative D call: TRBD1 (5 bases). CDR1 is KGHDR, CDR2 SFDVKD, per germline. V gave up 10 bases and J gave up 2 bases, with 12 bases separating them. There are 13 residues in the CDR3. In nucleotides, the CDR3 is TGTGCCACGGAAGGGGCGTACACAGATACGCAGTATTTT. Translated: CATEGAYTDTQYF.

This clonotype occurred many times. The rearrangement joins TRBV6-1 to TRBJ2-3; a possible D gene is TRBD1 (5 bases). CDR1 and CDR2 (germline): MNHNS, SASEGT. Trimming left V 1 base short and J 5 bases short, with 10 bases between. The CDR3 is 14 residues long. The CDR3: CASSEGGTRDTQYF. For the CDR3, the DNA is TGTGCCAGCAGTGAAGGGGGCACCCGAGATACGCAGTATTTT.

The chain combines TRBV7-2 with TRBJ2-5, with TRBD1 matching over 7 bases. The germline V gene has CDR1 SGHTA and CDR2 FQGNSA. V lost 5 bases to trimming and J lost 2 bases; unmatched junction nucleotides: 5. The CDR3 loop spans 14 amino acids. The CDR3 DNA is TGTGCCAGCAGCCGGGACAGCGCTCAAGAGACCCAGTACTTC. It encodes CASSRDSAQETQYF.

This clonotype showed up just a few times. The gene calls are TRBV7-6 and TRBJ2-5; D gene unclear. This CDR3 has 14 amino acids. Deletions cut 3 bases from V and 1 base from J, with 9 bases between. Germline values: CDR1 SGHVS, CDR2 FNYEAQ. The CDR3 nucleotides are TGTGCCAGCAGCTTGGTCGGCCCCCAAGAGACCCAGTACTTC. Its protein product is CASSLVGPQETQYF.

The V gene is TRBV19, the J gene TRBJ2-5; D is unresolved. Germline loops: CDR1 LNHDA, CDR2 SQIVND (reference sequence). Trimming left V 2 bases short and J 1 base short, with 14 bases between. This CDR3 has 16 residues. The CDR3 DNA sequence: TGTGCCAGTAGTATAACACTGTCGGAGCCCCAAGAGACCCAGTACTTC. Translated, it gives CASSITLSEPQETQYF.

In this sample, this clonotype turned up many times. The chain links TRBV4-1 to TRBJ2-1; TRBD2 aligns across 13 bases. The V segment lost 3 bases and the J segment 11 bases; nucleotides outside the gene matches: 19. Germline-derived CDR1 and CDR2 are MGHRA and YSYEKL. This CDR3 is built from 19 residues. The CDR3 protein is CASSHPRVADGTSGKKQFF. CDR3 DNA sequence: TGCGCCAGCAGCCACCCTCGGGTGGCTGATGGGACTAGCGGGAAGAAGCAGTTCTTC.

The chain uses TRBV10-2 and TRBJ2-7; D may be TRBD1 (6 bases). CDR3 size: 17 residues. The ends were cut back, 4 bases at V and 2 bases at J, with 21 bases in the middle. Per the germline V gene, CDR1 is WSHSY and CDR2 is SAAADI. CDR3 region: CASSGPGDRNPAYEQYF. The DNA of the CDR3 is TGCGCCAGCAGTGGCCCCGGCGACAGGAATCCCGCCTACGAGCAGTACTTC.

The rearrangement joins TRBV6-4 to TRBJ1-1; TRBD1 agrees at 10 bases. The CDR3 runs to 14 residues. CDR1 is MRHNA and CDR2 is SNTAGT in the germline V gene. Germline trimming cut 7 bases from V and 1 base from J; bases unmatched to any gene: 3. CDR3 nucleotide sequence: TGTGCCAGCATCTGGACAGGGGGGAACACTGAAGCTTTCTTT. This sequence encodes CASIWTGGNTEAFF.